This TCR beta chain was documented in a study of regulatory T cells in long-lasting Graves disease. Arm-PCR of CDR3 regions and iRepertoire HTBI primers were used to build TCR beta libraries. TCRdb fed the multiplex PCR reads into MiXCR, producing one record per CDR3 protein. This sample carries 400,000 to 550,000 distinct CDR3 sequences, 14% to 15% of them seen once, and the ten largest clones take 16%. Germline V gene data show CDR1 as DFQATT and CDR2 as SNEGSKA (reference sequence). CDR3 size: 14 residues. With V trimmed by 0 bases and J by 1 base, 2 bases remained unmatched. Time point noted: newly diagnosed GD, antithyroid drugs for less than 3 months. RNA extracted from PBMCs served as the sequencing template. This clonotype was detected many times. The same sample was also studied in work on T cells in Graves' hyperthyroidism and ophthalmopathy.

The clonotype originates from a woman in her 30s with Graves disease. This chain joins TRBV20-1 and TRBJ1-1, with TRBD1 identical over 7 bases. The sample here was peripheral blood mononuclear cells (PBMCs), taken at new diagnosis, from a patient treated with antithyroid drugs. CDR3 region: CSAREQGRNTEAFF. For the CDR3, the DNA is TGCAGTGCTAGAGAACAGGGGCGGAACACTGAAGCTTTCTTT.